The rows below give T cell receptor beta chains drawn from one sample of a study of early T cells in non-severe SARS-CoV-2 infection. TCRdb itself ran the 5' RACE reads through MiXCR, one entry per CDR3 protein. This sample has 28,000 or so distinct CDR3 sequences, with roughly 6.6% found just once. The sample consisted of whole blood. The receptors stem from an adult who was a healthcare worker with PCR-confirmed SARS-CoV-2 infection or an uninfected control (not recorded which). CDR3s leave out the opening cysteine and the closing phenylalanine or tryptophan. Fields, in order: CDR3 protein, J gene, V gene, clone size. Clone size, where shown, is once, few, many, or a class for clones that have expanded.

CDR3aa: ASGSYRDHSPLH; j_gene: TRBJ1-6; v_gene: TRBV5-6; abundance: many
CDR3aa: ASSRDSGEAF; j_gene: TRBJ1-1; v_gene: TRBV18; abundance: many
CDR3aa: ASSLTSGGAFEQF; j_gene: TRBJ2-1; v_gene: TRBV7-3; abundance: few
CDR3aa: ASSSLGLAVSDEQF; j_gene: TRBJ2-1; v_gene: TRBV28; abundance: many
CDR3aa: ASSPGDYNEQF; j_gene: TRBJ2-1; v_gene: TRBV19; abundance: many
CDR3aa: ASSVTGSTFQGYT; j_gene: TRBJ1-2; v_gene: TRBV19; abundance: many
CDR3aa: ASSISGRGFYNEQF; j_gene: TRBJ2-1; v_gene: TRBV19; abundance: few
CDR3aa: SAPIRRGGARETQY; j_gene: TRBJ2-5; v_gene: TRBV20-1; abundance: NA
CDR3aa: ASSPPDDQQF; j_gene: TRBJ2-1; v_gene: TRBV18; abundance: many
CDR3aa: ASSLGYPNEQY; j_gene: TRBJ2-7; v_gene: TRBV7-2; abundance: many
CDR3aa: ASSGGQGLGGNQPQH; j_gene: TRBJ1-5; v_gene: TRBV19; abundance: many
CDR3aa: ASSGAGGHYEQY; j_gene: TRBJ2-7; v_gene: TRBV7-9; abundance: NA
CDR3aa: ASSAFLPAGGRSNEKLF; j_gene: TRBJ1-4; v_gene: TRBV5-5; abundance: few
CDR3aa: ASSLGGLTEAF; j_gene: TRBJ1-1; v_gene: TRBV12-3/TRBV12-4; abundance: NA
CDR3aa: ALSVPRGEQY; j_gene: TRBJ2-7; v_gene: TRBV30; abundance: NA
CDR3aa: ASSPSTFGTGHSGNTIY; j_gene: TRBJ1-3; v_gene: TRBV27; abundance: many
CDR3aa: ASSLGLVNEQF; j_gene: TRBJ2-1; v_gene: TRBV5-1; abundance: NA
CDR3aa: AWGIATEAF; j_gene: TRBJ1-1; v_gene: TRBV30; abundance: few
CDR3aa: ASSEIASANYGYT; j_gene: TRBJ1-2; v_gene: TRBV28; abundance: many
CDR3aa: ASSYSFTGELF; j_gene: TRBJ2-2; v_gene: TRBV6-2/TRBV6-3; abundance: many
CDR3aa: ASSLSGFEQY; j_gene: TRBJ2-7; v_gene: TRBV12-3/TRBV12-4; abundance: many